This TCR beta chain was recorded in a study of PD-1 blockade in mismatch repair-deficient tumors (dated by TCRdb to about 2017). Study-wide context: Between late 2013 and late 2016, the trial enrolled 86 consecutive patients with about eleven types of mismatch repair-deficient cancer, all of whom had received prior treatment and were progressing. Tumor-associated T cell clones were tracked in the peripheral blood of patients responding to PD-1 blockade by deep sequencing of TCR CDR3 regions.

Library method: the immunoSEQ multiplex PCR assay. This is the immuneACCESS table as TCRdb keeps it, with only in-frame sequences that have V and J called. A part of the clones is gone; compared with another copy, unresolved V genes explain less than half, and the rest is unexplained. The sample contains about 120,000 clones, approximately 80% of them found a single time. The ten largest clones take up about 4.7% of the sample. Trimming at the junction amounts to 3 bases on V and 3 bases on J, and the germline ends lie 9 bases apart. The CDR1 and CDR2 encoded by the germline V gene are SGHVS and FNYEAQ. Measured from the cysteine to the phenylalanine, the CDR3 is 14 residues long. Left in the record is the CDR3 DNA by itself, 42 bases read in frame from the first base. A word on this clone: Which antigen it targets is not known. No much larger clone is present one base from it, and per-base qualities are unavailable.

For each enrolled patient, mismatch repair deficiency was established using either polymerase chain reaction or immunohistochemistry. TCR sequencing was carried out for a few patients who responded to pembrolizumab therapy. Pembrolizumab PD-1 blockade was prospectively tested in advanced mismatch repair-deficient cancers, regardless of tissue of origin, in the phase II trial. Peripheral blood T cell samples were collected serially, before PD-1 blockade began and at several time points afterward. Blood sampling times were expressed in weeks after the first pembrolizumab dose. The research as a whole found: Rapid expansion after pembrolizumab followed by contraction, generally before radiologic responses, was shown by tumor-resident clones, which were often undetectable in blood before treatment.

This receptor was obtained from an adult with mismatch repair-deficient cancer. The source was peripheral blood, collected 60 weeks after starting pembrolizumab. The V and J segments used are TRBV7-6 and TRBJ2-1, with no D gene named confidently. The CDR3 in this case is CASSFKDGYNEQFF. The nucleotide sequence reads TGTGCCAGCAGCTTTAAGGACGGCTACAATGAGCAGTTCTTC.